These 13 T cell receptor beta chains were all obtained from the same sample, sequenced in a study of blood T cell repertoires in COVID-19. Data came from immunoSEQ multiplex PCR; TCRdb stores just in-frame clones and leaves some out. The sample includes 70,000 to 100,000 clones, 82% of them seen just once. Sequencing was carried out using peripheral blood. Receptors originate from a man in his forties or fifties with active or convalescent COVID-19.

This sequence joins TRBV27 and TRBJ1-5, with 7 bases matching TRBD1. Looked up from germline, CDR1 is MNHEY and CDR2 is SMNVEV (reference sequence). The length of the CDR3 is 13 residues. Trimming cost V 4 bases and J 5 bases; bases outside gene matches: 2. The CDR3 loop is CASSWTGDQPQHF. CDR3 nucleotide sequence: TGTGCCAGCAGTTGGACAGGTGATCAGCCCCAGCATTTT.

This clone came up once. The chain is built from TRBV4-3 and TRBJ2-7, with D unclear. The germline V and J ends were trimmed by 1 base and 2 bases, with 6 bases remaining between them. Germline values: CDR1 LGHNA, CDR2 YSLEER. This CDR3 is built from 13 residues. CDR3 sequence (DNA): TGCGCCAGCAGCCAAGCAGAGGCCTACGAGCAGTACTTC. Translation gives CASSQAEAYEQYF.

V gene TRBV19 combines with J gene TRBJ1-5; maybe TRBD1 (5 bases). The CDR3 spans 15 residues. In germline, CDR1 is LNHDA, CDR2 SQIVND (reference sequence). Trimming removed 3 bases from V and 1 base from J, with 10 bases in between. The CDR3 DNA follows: TGTGCCAGTAGTATTGGAGGGACCAGCAATCAGCCCCAGCATTTT. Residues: CASSIGGTSNQPQHF.

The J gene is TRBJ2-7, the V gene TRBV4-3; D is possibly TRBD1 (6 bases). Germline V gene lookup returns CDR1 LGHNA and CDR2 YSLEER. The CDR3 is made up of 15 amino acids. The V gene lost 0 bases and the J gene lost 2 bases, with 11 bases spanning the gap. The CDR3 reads CASSQERTATYEQYF. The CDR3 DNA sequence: TGCGCCAGCAGCCAAGAAAGGACAGCAACCTACGAGCAGTACTTC.

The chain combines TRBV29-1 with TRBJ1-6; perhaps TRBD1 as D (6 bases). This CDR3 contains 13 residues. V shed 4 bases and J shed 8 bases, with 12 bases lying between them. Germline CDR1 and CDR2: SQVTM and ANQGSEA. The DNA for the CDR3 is TGCAGCGTTGGTCAGGGGCCGGATTCACCCCTCCACTTT. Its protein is CSVGQGPDSPLHF.

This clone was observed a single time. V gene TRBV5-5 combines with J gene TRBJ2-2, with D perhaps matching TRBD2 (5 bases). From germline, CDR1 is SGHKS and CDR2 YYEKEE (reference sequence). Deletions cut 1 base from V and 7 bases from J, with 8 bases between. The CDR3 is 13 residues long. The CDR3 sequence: CASSLRGSGELFF. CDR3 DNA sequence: TGTGCCAGCAGCTTGAGAGGGAGCGGGGAGCTGTTTTTT.

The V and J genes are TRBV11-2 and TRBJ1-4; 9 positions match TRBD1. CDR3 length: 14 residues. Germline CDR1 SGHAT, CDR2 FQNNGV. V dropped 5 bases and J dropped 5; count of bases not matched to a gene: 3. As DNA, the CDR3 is TGTGCCAGCAGCCAGGGGACAGGGAATGAAAAACTGTTTTTT. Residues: CASSQGTGNEKLFF.

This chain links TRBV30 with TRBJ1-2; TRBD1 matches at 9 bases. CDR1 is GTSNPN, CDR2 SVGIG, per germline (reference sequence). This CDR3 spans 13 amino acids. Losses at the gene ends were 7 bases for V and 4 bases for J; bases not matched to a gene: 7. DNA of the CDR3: TGTGCCTTCCATGGGACAGGGCCCTATGGCTACACCTTC. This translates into CAFHGTGPYGYTF.

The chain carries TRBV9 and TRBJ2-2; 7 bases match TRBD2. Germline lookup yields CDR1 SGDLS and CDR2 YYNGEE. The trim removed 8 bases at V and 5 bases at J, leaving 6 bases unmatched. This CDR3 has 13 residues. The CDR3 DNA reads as TGTGCCAGTAACGGGGGAGGGACCGGGGAGCTGTTTTTT. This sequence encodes CASNGGGTGELFF.

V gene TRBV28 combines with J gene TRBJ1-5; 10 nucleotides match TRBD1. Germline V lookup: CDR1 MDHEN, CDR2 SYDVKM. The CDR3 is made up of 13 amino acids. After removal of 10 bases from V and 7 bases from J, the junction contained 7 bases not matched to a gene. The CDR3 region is CATRGQGRQPQHF. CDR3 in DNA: TGTGCCACCAGGGGACAGGGGAGGCAGCCCCAGCATTTT.

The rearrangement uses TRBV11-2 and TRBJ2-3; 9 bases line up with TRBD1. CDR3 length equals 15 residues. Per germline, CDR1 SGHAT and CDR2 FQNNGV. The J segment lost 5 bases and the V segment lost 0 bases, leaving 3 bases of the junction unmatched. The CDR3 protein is CASSLDMDRGDTQYF. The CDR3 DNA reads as TGTGCCAGCAGCTTAGATATGGACAGGGGAGATACGCAGTATTTT.

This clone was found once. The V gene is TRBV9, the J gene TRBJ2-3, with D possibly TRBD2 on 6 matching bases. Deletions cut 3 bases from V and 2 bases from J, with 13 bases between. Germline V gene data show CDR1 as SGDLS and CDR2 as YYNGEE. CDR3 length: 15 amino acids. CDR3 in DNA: TGTGCCAGCAGCGGGGACTTGTCTTTCACAGATACGCAGTATTTT. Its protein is CASSGDLSFTDTQYF.

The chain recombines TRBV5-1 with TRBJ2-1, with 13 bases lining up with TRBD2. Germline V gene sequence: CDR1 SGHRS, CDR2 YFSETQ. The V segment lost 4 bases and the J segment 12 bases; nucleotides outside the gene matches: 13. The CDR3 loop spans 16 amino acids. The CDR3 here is CASSPMGTSGVLGQFF. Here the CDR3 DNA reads TGCGCCAGCAGCCCGATGGGGACTAGCGGGGTTCTTGGGCAGTTCTTC.